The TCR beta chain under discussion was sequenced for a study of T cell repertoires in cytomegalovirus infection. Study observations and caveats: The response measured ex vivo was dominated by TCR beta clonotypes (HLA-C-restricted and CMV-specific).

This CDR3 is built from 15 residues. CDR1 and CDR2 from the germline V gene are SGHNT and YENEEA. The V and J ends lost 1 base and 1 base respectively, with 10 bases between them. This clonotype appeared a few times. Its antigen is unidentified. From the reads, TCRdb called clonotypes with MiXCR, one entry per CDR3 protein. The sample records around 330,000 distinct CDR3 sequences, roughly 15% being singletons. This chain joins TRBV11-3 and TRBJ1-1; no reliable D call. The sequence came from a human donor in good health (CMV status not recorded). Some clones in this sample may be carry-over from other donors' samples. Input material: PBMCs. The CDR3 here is CASSLGGSENTEAFF. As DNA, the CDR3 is TGTGCCAGCAGCTTAGGCGGCAGCGAGAACACTGAAGCTTTCTTT. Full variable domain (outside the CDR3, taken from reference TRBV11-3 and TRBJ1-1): EAGVVQSPRYKIIEKKQPVAFWCNPISGHNTLYWYLQNLGQGPELLIRYENEEAVDDSQLPKDRFSAERLKGVDSTLKIQPAELGDSAVYLCASSLGGSENTEAFFGQGTRLTVV.